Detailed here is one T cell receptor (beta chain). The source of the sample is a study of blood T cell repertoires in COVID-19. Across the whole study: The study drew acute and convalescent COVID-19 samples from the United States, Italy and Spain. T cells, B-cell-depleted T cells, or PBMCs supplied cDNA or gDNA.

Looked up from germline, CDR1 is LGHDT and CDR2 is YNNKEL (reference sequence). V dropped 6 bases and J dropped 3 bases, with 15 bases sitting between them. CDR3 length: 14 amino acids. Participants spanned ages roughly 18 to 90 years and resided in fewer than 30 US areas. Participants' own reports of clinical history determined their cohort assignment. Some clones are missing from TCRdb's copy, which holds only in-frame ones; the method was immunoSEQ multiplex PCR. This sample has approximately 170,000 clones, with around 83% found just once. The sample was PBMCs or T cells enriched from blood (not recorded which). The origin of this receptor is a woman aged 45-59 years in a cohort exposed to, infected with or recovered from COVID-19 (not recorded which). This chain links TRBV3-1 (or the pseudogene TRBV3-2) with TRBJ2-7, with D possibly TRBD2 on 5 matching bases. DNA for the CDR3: TGTGCCAGCAGTGCTCAGCGGATGCTCTACGAGCAGTACTTC. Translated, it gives CASSAQRMLYEQYF.